This T cell receptor (beta chain) came from a study of cytomegalovirus exposure and HLA in healthy donors. Overall study context: Ancestry clustering placed roughly 86% of approximately 420 genotyped donors in the Caucasian-associated cluster. Overall study results and limits: In an earlier analysis, productive rearrangement rates for most beta V segments clustered near 87% or 30%. Under in vitro conditions, a few CMV-associated chains were confirmed as specific for CMV antigens.

A note on this clone: The antigen is undetermined.

It was with 60 Vbeta and 13 Jbeta primers that the PCR ran. The repertoire was sequenced with immunoSEQ multiplex PCR; TCRdb's copy has only in-frame clones and lacks some. Its table records about 96,000 clones. These donors counted as nominally healthy when sampled, but unrecorded immune exposures were likely. The germline V gene encodes CDR1 SGHTA and CDR2 FQGTGA. V was pared by 2 bases and J by 6 bases, with 11 bases between. The CDR3 consists of 13 residues. Sequenced material: PBMCs. The source of this sequence is a woman aged 25 to 39 in good health and CMV-seronegative. This sequence joins TRBV7-3 and TRBJ2-7, with D possibly being TRBD2 (5 bases). The CDR3 spells CASSLAPTIEQYF. The CDR3 DNA follows: TGTGCCAGCAGCTTAGCCCCGACTATCGAGCAGTACTTC.